This T cell receptor (beta chain) was identified during a study of blood T cell repertoires in COVID-19. Study at large: Spain, Italy and the United States supplied samples that represented acute and convalescent COVID-19. PBMCs, B-cell-depleted T cells, or T cells provided the cDNA or gDNA that made up the material.

The CDR3 totals 11 residues. Looked up from germline, CDR1 is MNHEY and CDR2 is SMNVEV (reference sequence). V lost 11 bases and J 4 bases, leaving 9 bases between the germline ends. Per the original data handling: Amplification from reference gene primers served as the basis for estimated nucleated cell counts. TCRdb's table, derived via immunoSEQ multiplex PCR, lists solely in-frame clones and lacks some. That table is the source of V, J and clone size, and D and trimming were worked out from the DNA. Of 400,000 to 550,000 clones in the sample, 85% to 90% were seen once. The sequence was obtained from a woman in her 30s with acute or convalescent COVID-19. The gene calls are TRBV27 and TRBJ2-1; D might be TRBD2 (6 bases). The material sequenced was peripheral blood. Written as DNA, the CDR3 is TGTGCCGTTCGGGGGTACAATGAGCAGTTCTTC. Translated: CAVRGYNEQFF.